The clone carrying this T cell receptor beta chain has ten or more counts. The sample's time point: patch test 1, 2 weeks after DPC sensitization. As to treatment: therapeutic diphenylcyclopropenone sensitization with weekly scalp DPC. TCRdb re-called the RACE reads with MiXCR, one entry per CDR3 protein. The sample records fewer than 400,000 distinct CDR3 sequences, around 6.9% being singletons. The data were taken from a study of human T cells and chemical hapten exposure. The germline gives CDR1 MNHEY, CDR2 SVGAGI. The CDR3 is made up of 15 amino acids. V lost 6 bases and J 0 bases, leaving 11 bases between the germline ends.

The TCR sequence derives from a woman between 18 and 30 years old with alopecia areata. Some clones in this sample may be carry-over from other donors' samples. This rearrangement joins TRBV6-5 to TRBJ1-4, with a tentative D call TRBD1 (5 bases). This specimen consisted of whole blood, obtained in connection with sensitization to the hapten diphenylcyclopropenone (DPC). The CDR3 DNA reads TGTGCCAGCAGGAGACAGATGTCAACTAATGAAAAACTGTTTTTT. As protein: CASRRQMSTNEKLFF.